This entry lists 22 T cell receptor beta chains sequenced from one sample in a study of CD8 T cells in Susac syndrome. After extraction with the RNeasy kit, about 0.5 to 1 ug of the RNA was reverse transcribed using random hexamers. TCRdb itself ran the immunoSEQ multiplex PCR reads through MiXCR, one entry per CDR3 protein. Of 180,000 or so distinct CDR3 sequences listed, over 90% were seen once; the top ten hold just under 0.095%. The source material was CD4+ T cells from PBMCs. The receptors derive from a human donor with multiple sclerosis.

CDR3 coding DNA: TGTGCCAGCAGTTTATCATCCCCGTGGACCTATGGCTACACCTTC. Protein sequence: CASSLSSPWTYGYTF. The rearrangement joins TRBV27 to TRBJ1-2, with D uncertain. From germline, CDR1 is MNHEY and CDR2 SMNVEV (reference sequence). The CDR3 spans 15 residues. Trimming left V 0 bases short and J 4 bases short, with 12 bases between.

CDR3 sequence: CSVERGIGTDTQYF. The DNA of the CDR3 is TGCAGCGTTGAACGTGGGATCGGCACAGATACGCAGTATTTT. The chain carries TRBV29-1 and TRBJ2-3; D is ambiguous. Germline loops: CDR1 SQVTM, CDR2 ANQGSEA. The V gene lost 2 bases and the J gene lost 1 base, with 10 bases spanning the gap. The CDR3 has 14 amino acids.

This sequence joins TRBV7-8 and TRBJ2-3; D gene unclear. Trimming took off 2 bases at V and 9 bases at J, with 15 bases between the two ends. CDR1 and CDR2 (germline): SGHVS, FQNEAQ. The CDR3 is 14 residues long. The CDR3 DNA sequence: TGTGCCAGCAGCTTAACCTATCAGTCCCCAACGCAGTATTTT. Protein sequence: CASSLTYQSPTQYF.

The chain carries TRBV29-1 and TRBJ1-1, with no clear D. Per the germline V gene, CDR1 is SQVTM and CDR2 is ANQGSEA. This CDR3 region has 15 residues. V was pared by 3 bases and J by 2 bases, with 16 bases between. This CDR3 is CSVEWAPRSNTEAFF. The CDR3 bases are TGCAGCGTTGAGTGGGCCCCCCGGTCAAACACTGAAGCTTTCTTT.

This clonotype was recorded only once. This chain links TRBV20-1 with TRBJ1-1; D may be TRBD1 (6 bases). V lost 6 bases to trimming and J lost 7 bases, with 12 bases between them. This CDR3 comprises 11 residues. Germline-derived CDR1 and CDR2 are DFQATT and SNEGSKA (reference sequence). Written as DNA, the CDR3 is TGCAGTGCGGGGGTAGGGGGTGAAGCTTTCTTT. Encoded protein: CSAGVGGEAFF.

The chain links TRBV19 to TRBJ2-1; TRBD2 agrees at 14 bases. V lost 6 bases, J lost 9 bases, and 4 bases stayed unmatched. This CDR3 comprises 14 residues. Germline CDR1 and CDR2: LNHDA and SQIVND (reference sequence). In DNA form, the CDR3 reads TGTGCCAGTAGCCACGGACTAGCGGGGGGTGAGCAGTTCTTC. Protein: CASSHGLAGGEQFF.

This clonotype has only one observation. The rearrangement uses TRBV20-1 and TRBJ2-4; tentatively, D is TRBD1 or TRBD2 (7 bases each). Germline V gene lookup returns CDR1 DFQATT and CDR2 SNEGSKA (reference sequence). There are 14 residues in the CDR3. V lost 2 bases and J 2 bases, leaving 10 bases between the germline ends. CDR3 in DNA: TGCAGTGCTAGACAGGGGGGGCCCAAAAACATTCAGTACTTC. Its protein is CSARQGGPKNIQYF.

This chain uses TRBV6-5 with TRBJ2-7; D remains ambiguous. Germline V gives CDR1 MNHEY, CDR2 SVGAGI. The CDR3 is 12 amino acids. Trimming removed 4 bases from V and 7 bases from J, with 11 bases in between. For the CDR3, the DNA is TGTGCCAGCAGTTCCCAGAGGTGGGAGCAGTACTTC. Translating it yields CASSSQRWEQYF.

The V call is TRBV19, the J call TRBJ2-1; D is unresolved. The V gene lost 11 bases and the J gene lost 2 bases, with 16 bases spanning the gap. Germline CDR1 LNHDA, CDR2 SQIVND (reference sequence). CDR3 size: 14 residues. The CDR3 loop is CASSRGPTYNEQFF. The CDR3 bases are TGTGCCTCCTCGCGAGGACCGACCTACAATGAGCAGTTCTTC.

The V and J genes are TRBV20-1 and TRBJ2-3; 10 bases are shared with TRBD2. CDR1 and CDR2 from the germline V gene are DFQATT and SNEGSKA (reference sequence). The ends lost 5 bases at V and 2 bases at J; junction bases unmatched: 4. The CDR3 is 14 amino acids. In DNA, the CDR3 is TGCAGTGCTCCCGGACTAGCGGACACAGATACGCAGTATTTT. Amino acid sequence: CSAPGLADTDTQYF.

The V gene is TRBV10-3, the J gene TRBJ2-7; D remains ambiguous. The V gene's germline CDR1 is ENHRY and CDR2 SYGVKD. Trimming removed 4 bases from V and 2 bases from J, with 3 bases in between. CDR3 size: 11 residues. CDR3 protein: CAISGTYEQYF. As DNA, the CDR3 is TGTGCCATCAGTGGCACCTACGAGCAGTACTTC.

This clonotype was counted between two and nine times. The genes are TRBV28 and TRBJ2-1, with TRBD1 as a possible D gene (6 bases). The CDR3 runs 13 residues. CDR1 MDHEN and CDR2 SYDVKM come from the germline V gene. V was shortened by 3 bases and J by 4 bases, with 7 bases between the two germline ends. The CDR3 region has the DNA TGTGCCAGCAGTTTGGGACAATACAATGAGCAGTTCTTC. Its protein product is CASSLGQYNEQFF.

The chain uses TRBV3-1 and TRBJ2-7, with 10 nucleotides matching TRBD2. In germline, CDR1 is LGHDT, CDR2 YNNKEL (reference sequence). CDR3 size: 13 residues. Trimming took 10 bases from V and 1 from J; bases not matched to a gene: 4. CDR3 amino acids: CATLAGGSYEQYF. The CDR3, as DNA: TGTGCCACTTTAGCGGGAGGATCCTACGAGCAGTACTTC.

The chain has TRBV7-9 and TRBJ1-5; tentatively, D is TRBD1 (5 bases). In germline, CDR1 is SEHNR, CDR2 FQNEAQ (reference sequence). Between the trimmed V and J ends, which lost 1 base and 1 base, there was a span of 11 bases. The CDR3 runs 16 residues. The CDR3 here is CASSLGAGHSNQPQHF. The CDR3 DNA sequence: TGTGCCAGCAGCTTAGGGGCAGGGCACAGCAATCAGCCCCAGCATTTT.

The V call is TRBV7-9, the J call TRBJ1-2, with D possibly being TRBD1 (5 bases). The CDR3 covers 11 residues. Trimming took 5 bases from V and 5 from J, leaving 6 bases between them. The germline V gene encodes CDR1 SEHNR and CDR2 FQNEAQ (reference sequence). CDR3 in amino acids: CASSRGYGYTF. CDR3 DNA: TGTGCCAGCAGCCGGGGGTATGGCTACACCTTC.

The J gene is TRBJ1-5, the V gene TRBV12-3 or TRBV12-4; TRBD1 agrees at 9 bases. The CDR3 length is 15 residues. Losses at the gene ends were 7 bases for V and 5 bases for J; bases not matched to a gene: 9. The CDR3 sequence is CASKTGQGRDQPQHF. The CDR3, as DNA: TGTGCCAGCAAAACGGGACAGGGACGGGATCAGCCCCAGCATTTT.

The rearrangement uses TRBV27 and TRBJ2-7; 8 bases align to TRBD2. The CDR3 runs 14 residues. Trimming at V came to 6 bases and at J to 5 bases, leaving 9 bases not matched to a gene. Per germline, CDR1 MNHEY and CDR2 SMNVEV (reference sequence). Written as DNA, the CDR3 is TGTGCCAGCAGGAAAGCGGGGGCGTGGGACGAGCAGTACTTC. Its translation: CASRKAGAWDEQYF.

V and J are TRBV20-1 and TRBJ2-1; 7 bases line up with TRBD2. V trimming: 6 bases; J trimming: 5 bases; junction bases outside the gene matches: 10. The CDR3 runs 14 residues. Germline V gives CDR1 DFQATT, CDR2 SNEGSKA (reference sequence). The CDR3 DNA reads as TGCAGTGCCGCCGGGACTATGGGTAACAATGAGCAGTTCTTC. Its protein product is CSAAGTMGNNEQFF.

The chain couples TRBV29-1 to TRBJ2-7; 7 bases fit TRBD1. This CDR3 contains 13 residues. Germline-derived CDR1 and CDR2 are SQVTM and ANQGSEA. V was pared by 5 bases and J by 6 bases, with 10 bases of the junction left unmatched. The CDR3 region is CSVTRDSPFEQYF. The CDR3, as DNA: TGCAGCGTTACCCGGGACAGTCCTTTCGAGCAGTACTTC.

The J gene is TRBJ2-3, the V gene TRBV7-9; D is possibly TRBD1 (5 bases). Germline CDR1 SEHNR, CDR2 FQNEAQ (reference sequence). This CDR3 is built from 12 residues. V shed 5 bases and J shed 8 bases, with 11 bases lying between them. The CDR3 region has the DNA TGTGCCAGCAGCCGTACAGGCAGTACGCAGTATTTT. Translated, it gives CASSRTGSTQYF.

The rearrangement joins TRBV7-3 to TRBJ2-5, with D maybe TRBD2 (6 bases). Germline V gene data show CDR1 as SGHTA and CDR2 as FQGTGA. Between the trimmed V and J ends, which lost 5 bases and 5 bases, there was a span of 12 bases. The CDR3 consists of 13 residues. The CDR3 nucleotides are TGTGCCAGCAGCCGCGGGGTGGGGGAGACCCAGTACTTC. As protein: CASSRGVGETQYF.

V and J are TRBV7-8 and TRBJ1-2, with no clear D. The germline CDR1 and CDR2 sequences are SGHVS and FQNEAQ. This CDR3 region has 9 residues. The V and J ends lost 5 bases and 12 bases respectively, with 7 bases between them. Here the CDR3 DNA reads TGTGCCAGCAGCCCTCCCCACACCTTC. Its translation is CASSPPHTF.